The clone carrying this T cell receptor (beta chain) showed up just a few times. Its antigen is unknown. This sample was taken from a study of early T cells in non-severe SARS-CoV-2 infection. Broader study findings: Reliance on VDJdb matching favored anti-spike CD8 responses; private and CD4 specificities were missed.

CDR3 length equals 11 residues. Trimming pared 7 bases from V and 6 bases from J, leaving 7 bases between. In germline, CDR1 is SGHAT, CDR2 FQNNGV. Molecules of cDNA were individually given unique molecular identifiers that were attached to them. TCRdb redid the calling of the 5' RACE reads with MiXCR, one entry per CDR3 protein. Of about 98,000 distinct CDR3 sequences listed, around 13% are singletons. The sample consisted of whole blood. This TCR came from an adult who was a healthcare worker with PCR-confirmed SARS-CoV-2 infection or an uninfected control (not recorded which). The chain uses TRBV11-2 and TRBJ2-1, with D unresolved. The DNA of the CDR3 is TGTGCCAGCAACGATCGCAATGAGCAGTTCTTC. This gives the protein CASNDRNEQFF.